This TCR beta chain was profiled in a study of tissue T cells after allogeneic stem cell transplantation. Time point of the sample: mouse harvest day 7 after allogeneic transplant. Tail vein injection delivered 10^7 T-cell-depleted bone marrow cells and 10^6 splenic CD5+ T cells. This CDR3 region has 16 residues. Germline lookup yields CDR1 GKSSPN and CDR2 SITVG. Unmatched junction bases numbered 5, after V lost 0 bases and J lost 0 bases. Sequenced by immunoSEQ multiplex PCR; TCRdb stores in-frame clones only, minus some. The data contain roughly 10,000 clones, 35% to 40% of them singletons. A note on this clone: Genes here carry mouse names. The sequence runs out 1 residue before the end of the CDR3; the remainder is reconstructed from the germline J gene.

This TCR was sampled from a female BALB/c mouse given C57BL/6 T cells with graft-versus-host disease after an allogeneic hematopoietic cell transplant. This sequence joins TRBV31 and TRBJ2-4; 8 bases are shared with TRBD2. Sequencing used skin. The CDR3 bases that were read are TGTGCCTGGAGTCTGAGACTGGGGACTAGTCAAAACACCTTGTAC. Its translation: CAWSLRLGTSQNTLY. The entire CDR3 protein reads CAWSLRLGTSQNTLYF.